The 13 T cell receptor beta chains reported below all come from one sample, sequenced in a study of identical twins. TCRdb re-called the 5' RACE reads with MiXCR, one entry per CDR3 protein. Among hundreds of thousands of distinct CDR3 sequences listed, approximately 6.8% were seen once. This same sample was also taken into another study, of yellow fever vaccine responses in identical twins.

Sequencing used CD8+ T cells sorted from blood. These receptors all come from a woman aged 18-30 years in good health.

This clonotype was picked up a small number of times. The chain combines TRBV9 with TRBJ2-7, with 8 bases identical to TRBD2. The CDR3 loop spans 17 amino acids. Trimming at V came to 4 bases and at J to 2 bases, leaving 14 bases not matched to a gene. Germline V gene lookup returns CDR1 SGDLS and CDR2 YYNGEE. CDR3 in DNA: TGTGCCAGCAGCCCCAGAGGCCTAGCGGGCATTACCTACGAGCAGTACTTC. Translating gives CASSPRGLAGITYEQYF.

This clonotype has just a few counts. The chain recombines TRBV19 with TRBJ2-2; a weak D match, TRBD1 (5 bases). With 7 bases removed from V and 3 bases from J, the gap between germline ends came to 12 bases. Germline V gene data show CDR1 as LNHDA and CDR2 as SQIVND (reference sequence). This CDR3 is 14 amino acids long. CDR3 coding DNA: TGTGCCAGTAATCAGGGAACGGACACCGGGGAGCTGTTTTTT. Its translation is CASNQGTDTGELFF.

The chain links TRBV28 to TRBJ2-2, with 7 bases identical to TRBD1. V trimming: 5 bases; J trimming: 0 bases; junction bases outside the gene matches: 9. CDR1 is MDHEN, CDR2 SYDVKM, per germline. The CDR3 contains 17 residues. The CDR3 region is CASSPADRSSNTGELFF. The CDR3 bases are TGTGCCAGCAGTCCAGCGGACAGGTCTTCGAACACCGGGGAGCTGTTTTTT.

This clonotype was detected many times. The chain couples TRBV4-1 to TRBJ1-1, with 7 bases aligning to TRBD1. This CDR3 is built from 13 residues. J gave up 3 bases and V 4 bases, and 2 bases lay outside the gene matches. Germline lookup yields CDR1 MGHRA and CDR2 YSYEKL. CDR3 residues: CASSPRGDTEAFF. The CDR3 DNA reads as TGCGCCAGCAGCCCCAGGGGGGACACTGAAGCTTTCTTT.

This clonotype was observed a handful of times. This sequence joins TRBV20-1 and TRBJ2-3; 10 positions match TRBD2. The V and J ends lost 0 bases and 4 bases, in that order; junction bases with no gene match: 13. Per the germline V gene, CDR1 is DFQATT and CDR2 is SNEGSKA (reference sequence). The CDR3 runs 18 residues. CDR3 sequence: CSARDWVGSGRTPDTQYF. The CDR3 DNA is TGCAGTGCTAGAGATTGGGTGGGTAGCGGGAGGACTCCAGATACGCAGTATTTT.

The chain joins TRBV6-4 to TRBJ2-3; the match to TRBD2 covers 8 bases. Looked up from germline, CDR1 is MRHNA and CDR2 is SNTAGT. Trimming removed 4 bases from V and 2 bases from J; junction bases left unmatched: 5. CDR3 length equals 15 residues. CDR3 sequence (DNA): TGTGCCAGCAGTGGGGTAGCGGGGACCACAGATACGCAGTATTTT. It is translated as CASSGVAGTTDTQYF.

This clonotype was detected ten times or more. The chain links TRBV4-1 to TRBJ2-1; 12 bases agree with TRBD1. The CDR3 spans 17 residues. Germline lookup yields CDR1 MGHRA and CDR2 YSYEKL. V shed 1 base, J shed 8 bases, and the junction held 9 bases outside the gene matches. The CDR3: CASSQAALGQGAYEQFF. The CDR3 DNA follows: TGCGCCAGCAGCCAAGCGGCCCTGGGACAGGGGGCCTATGAGCAGTTCTTC.

Points on this clonotype: An end of the junction differs from the germline gene, which may be a read error. The V and J genes are TRBV20-1 and TRBJ2-1; 7 nucleotides match TRBD2. The CDR3 totals 16 residues. Germline V gives CDR1 DFQATT, CDR2 SNEGSKA (reference sequence). The CDR3 spells CCARALDGGGYNEQFF. CDR3 sequence (DNA): TGCTGTGCTAGAGCCCTTGATGGGGGAGGGTACAATGAGCAGTTCTTC.

This clonotype has only a few counts. This chain connects TRBV2 to TRBJ2-4; D gene unclear. V lost 7 bases and J 1 base, leaving 14 bases between the germline ends. The CDR3 length is 15 residues. CDR1 and CDR2 from the germline V gene are SNHLY and FYNNEI. CDR3 sequence: CASNPTLNAKNIQYF. DNA of the CDR3: TGTGCCAGCAATCCTACCTTAAACGCCAAAAACATTCAGTACTTC.

This clonotype was counted many times. This sequence joins TRBV2 and TRBJ1-4, with D possibly being TRBD1 (5 bases). The germline V gene encodes CDR1 SNHLY and CDR2 FYNNEI. The V and J ends lost 1 base and 7 bases respectively, with 13 bases between them. The CDR3 contains 15 residues. The DNA of the CDR3 is TGTGCCAGCAGTGAAGTCGGGGGGAGGACTGAAAAACTGTTTTTT. As protein: CASSEVGGRTEKLFF.

The V and J genes are TRBV27 and TRBJ2-2; no clear D gene. Per germline, CDR1 MNHEY and CDR2 SMNVEV (reference sequence). The CDR3 is 16 residues long. The V end lost 1 base, the J end lost 0 bases, and 9 bases lay between the germline ends. The DNA for the CDR3 is TGTGCCAGCAGTTTATACGGGCCCGCGAACACCGGGGAGCTGTTTTTT. Protein product: CASSLYGPANTGELFF.

This clonotype was picked up many times. This chain uses TRBV3-1 with TRBJ2-3, with D hard to call. This CDR3 comprises 15 residues. Trimming pared 3 bases from V and 3 bases from J, leaving 13 bases between. Germline loops: CDR1 LGHDT, CDR2 YNNKEL (reference sequence). The DNA for the CDR3 is TGTGCCAGCAGCCATAGCCGATCTAGAACAGATACGCAGTATTTT. Its translation is CASSHSRSRTDTQYF.

This clonotype was detected a few times. This chain uses TRBV13 with TRBJ2-3; tentative D call: TRBD2 (5 bases). The CDR3 is made up of 16 amino acids. V shed 3 bases and J shed 2 bases, with 15 bases lying between them. Germline assignment: CDR1 PRHDT and CDR2 FYEKMQ (reference sequence). DNA of the CDR3: TGTGCCAGCAGCTTCGTGGGAGACGGGGACACAGATACGCAGTATTTT. Amino acid sequence: CASSFVGDGDTDTQYF.